A selection of T cell receptor beta chains follows, all from one sample in a study of TIL therapy for anti-PD-1-resistant metastatic lung cancer. Produced via immunoSEQ multiplex PCR; TCRdb's table is partial and in-frame only. Of 25,000 to 40,000 clones in the sample, 74% were seen once. The sequences come from blood, collected at baseline. The source of these receptors is a woman between 30 and 80 years old with non-small cell lung cancer. CDR3s include the opening cysteine and the closing phenylalanine or tryptophan. The D gene is left open where the match is weak. Rows give clone size only sometimes, using once, few, many, or a class for an expanded clone.

>.|TRBJ2-2|.|TRBV11-3
TGTGCCAGCAGCTTTTTCAGGGGTGGAACCGGGGAGCTGTTTTTT
CASSFFRGGTGELFF
>.|TRBJ1-1|few|TRBV4-1
TGCGCCAGCAGCCATGTCGGGGAGTCTGAAGCTTTCTTT
CASSHVGESEAFF
>.|TRBJ2-7|few|TRBV11-2
TGTGCCAGCAGCTTAGTCCCCTACTACGAGCAGTACTTC
CASSLVPYYEQYF
>TRBD2|TRBJ2-2|.|TRBV9
TGTGCCAGCAGCGCCGAAGCGGGAACACGGAACACCGGGGAGCTGTTTTTT
CASSAEAGTRNTGELFF
>.|TRBJ1-1|.|TRBV14
TGTGCCAGCAGCCGACAGAAGATGAACACTGAAGCTTTCTTT
CASSRQKMNTEAFF
>.|TRBJ1-4|.|TRBV27
TGTGCCAGCAGAAGAGGGGGGGAGAGGTGGAATGAAAAACTGTTTTTT
CASRRGGERWNEKLFF
>.|TRBJ1-2|.|TRBV6-6
TGTGCCAGCAGTCCGGGGTTGAACTATGGCTACACCTTC
CASSPGLNYGYTF
>.|TRBJ2-3|few|TRBV2
TGTGCCAGCAGATTAGGGGGGGGAAGCACAGATACGCAGTATTTT
CASRLGGGSTDTQYF
>.|TRBJ2-7|.|TRBV6-4
TGTGCCAGCAGTGCGGGACCGTCCTACGAGCAGTACTTC
CASSAGPSYEQYF
>.|TRBJ2-5|.|TRBV11-2
TGTGCCAGCAGCTTTGGGCCTGAGTTGATAGAGACCCAGTACTTC
CASSFGPELIETQYF
>.|TRBJ2-7|.|TRBV4-1
TGCGCCAGCAGCCAGCTTTGGGGCGTAGACATCTACGAGCAGTACTTC
CASSQLWGVDIYEQYF
>.|TRBJ2-2|.|TRBV5-6
TGTGCCAGCAGCTTACGAGGGACCACCGGGGAGCTGTTTTTT
CASSLRGTTGELFF
>.|TRBJ2-3|.|TRBV5-4
TGTGCCAGCAGCTTGAGAGGACAGAGCACAGATACGCAGTATTTT
CASSLRGQSTDTQYF
>.|TRBJ2-3|.|TRBV18
TGTGCCAGCTCTCCTCGGACAGCAAGCACAGATACGCAGTATTTT
CASSPRTASTDTQYF
>.|TRBJ1-4|.|TRBV19
TGTGCCAGCAATGATAGGGTGGTAGAAGAAAAACTGTTTTTT
CASNDRVVEEKLFF
>TRBD2|TRBJ2-7|.|TRBV30
TGTGCCTGGACTAGCGGGCAGGGCGAGCAGTACTTC
CAWTSGQGEQYF
>TRBD2|TRBJ2-5|.|TRBV5-1
TGCGCCAGCAGCTTAGAGAGCGGGGGGACCCAGTACTTC
CASSLESGGTQYF
>TRBD2|TRBJ2-1|.|TRBV29-1
TGCAGCGTTGGTGGCGGGAGAGGCTACAATGAGCAGTTCTTC
CSVGGGRGYNEQFF
>TRBD1|TRBJ2-2|.|TRBV27
TGTGCCAGCAGTTTAAAAGACAGGGGGCCCGGGGAGCTGTTTTTT
CASSLKDRGPGELFF
>TRBD1|TRBJ1-5|few|TRBV12-5
TGTGCTAGTGGACTGTCAGGGGGTATTCAGCCCCAGCATTTT
CASGLSGGIQPQHF
>TRBD2|TRBJ2-1|.|TRBV2
TGTGCCAGCAGTCCCGGGACTACAAGGGGCCATGAGCAGTTCTTC
CASSPGTTRGHEQFF
>.|TRBJ1-3|.|TRBV6-4
TGTGCCAGCAGTCAAGAAGTCGGAAACACCATATATTTT
CASSQEVGNTIYF
>TRBD2|TRBJ2-7|.|TRBV6-1
TGTGCCAGCAGATCGACTAGCGAGATCTACGAGCAGTACTTC
CASRSTSEIYEQYF
>.|TRBJ1-4|.|TRBV2
TGTGCCAGCAGTGCTACAGGGACGACGGTGGAACTGTTTTTT
CASSATGTTVELFF
>.|TRBJ1-2|.|TRBV19
TGTGCCAGTAGTATTCCGGGGACCTTCTATGGCTACACCTTC
CASSIPGTFYGYTF
>TRBD1|TRBJ2-3|few|TRBV7-7
TGTGCCAGCAGCCCCGACAGGGGCACAGATACGCAGTATTTT
CASSPDRGTDTQYF
>TRBD2|TRBJ2-3|few|TRBV7-9
TGTGCCAGCAGCTCCAAAAGGCGGGAGGGCGGAGATACGCAGTATTTT
CASSSKRREGGDTQYF
>.|TRBJ2-3|.|TRBV12-5
TGTGCTAGTGCCCTTGGCGCGTCTTACACAGATACGCAGTATTTT
CASALGASYTDTQYF
>.|TRBJ2-7|.|TRBV14
TGTGCCAGCAGCCAAGGCCCGCATCCTCAGTACGAGCAGTACTTC
CASSQGPHPQYEQYF
>TRBD2|TRBJ2-5|.|TRBV19
TGTGCCAGTAGTCCACCTCCCTGGGCGGGAGGCCTTCTGGAGACCCAGTACTTC
CASSPPPWAGGLLETQYF
>TRBD2|TRBJ2-1|.|TRBV5-6
TGTGCCAGCAGCTTGGACGGGAGGGCCACCAATGAGCAGTTCTTC
CASSLDGRATNEQFF